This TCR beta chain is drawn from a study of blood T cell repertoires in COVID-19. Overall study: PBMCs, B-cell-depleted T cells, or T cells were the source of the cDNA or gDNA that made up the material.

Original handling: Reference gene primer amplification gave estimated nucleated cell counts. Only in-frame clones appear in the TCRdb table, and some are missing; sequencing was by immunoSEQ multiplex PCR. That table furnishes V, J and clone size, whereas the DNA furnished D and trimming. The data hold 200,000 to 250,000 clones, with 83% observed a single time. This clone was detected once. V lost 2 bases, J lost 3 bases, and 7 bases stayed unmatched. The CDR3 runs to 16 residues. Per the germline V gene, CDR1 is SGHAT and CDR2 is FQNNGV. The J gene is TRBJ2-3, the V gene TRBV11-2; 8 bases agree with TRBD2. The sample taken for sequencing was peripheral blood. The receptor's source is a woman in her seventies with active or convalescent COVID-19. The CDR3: CASSLSGGGRTDTQYF. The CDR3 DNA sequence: TGTGCCAGCAGCTTATCTGGCGGGGGGAGAACAGATACGCAGTATTTT.